The 27 T cell receptor beta chains below all came from one sample that was sequenced in a study of identical twins. TCRdb reprocessed the 5' RACE reads with MiXCR, giving one entry per CDR3 protein. The sample yields 400,000 to 550,000 distinct CDR3 sequences, less than 25% seen once. These data also formed part of another study, on T cells expressing NK-cell markers.

Sequencing input: CD4+ T cells sorted from blood. All receptors come from a young woman in good health.

This clonotype was seen only a few times. The chain carries TRBV29-1 and TRBJ1-1, with TRBD1 as a possible D gene (5 bases). This CDR3 has 13 residues. V lost 3 bases and J 1 base, leaving 9 bases between the germline ends. Germline assignment: CDR1 SQVTM and CDR2 ANQGSEA. Written as DNA, the CDR3 is TGCAGCGTTGAGCCAGGGCCGAACACTGAAGCTTTCTTT. Translating it yields CSVEPGPNTEAFF.

The chain is built from TRBV29-1 and TRBJ1-2; no definite D call. Trimming cost V 7 bases and J 4 bases, with 13 bases left between them. Germline CDR1 reads SQVTM; CDR2 reads ANQGSEA. The CDR3 is made up of 12 amino acids. CDR3 in DNA: TGCAGCGCCAGAAATCTAGGCTATGGCTACACCTTC. Its translation is CSARNLGYGYTF.

This clonotype occurred a few times. The chain recombines TRBV20-1 with TRBJ2-7; the match to TRBD2 covers 8 bases. The CDR3 sequence is 14 residues long. Trimming cost V 3 bases and J 3 bases; bases outside gene matches: 7. The germline CDR1 and CDR2 sequences are DFQATT and SNEGSKA (reference sequence). The CDR3 protein is CSASRAGGYYEQYF. The DNA for the CDR3 is TGCAGTGCTAGTAGGGCGGGGGGTTACTACGAGCAGTACTTC.

The V call is TRBV7-9, the J call TRBJ2-3; D may correspond to TRBD1 or TRBD2 (5 bases each). The CDR3 has 13 amino acids. V was clipped by 7 bases and J by 3 bases, with 11 bases between them. The germline V gene encodes CDR1 SEHNR and CDR2 FQNEAQ (reference sequence). DNA for the CDR3: TGTGCCAGCAACTTGGGGGTGACAGATACGCAGTATTTT. It translates to CASNLGVTDTQYF.

This chain joins TRBV20-1 and TRBJ2-5; 7 bases align to TRBD2. Per the germline V gene, CDR1 is DFQATT and CDR2 is SNEGSKA (reference sequence). The CDR3 loop spans 14 amino acids. The ends lost 6 bases at V and 3 bases at J; junction bases unmatched: 10. Written as DNA, the CDR3 is TGCAGTGCGCTACTAGCGCGGACGGAAGAGACCCAGTACTTC. The encoded protein is CSALLARTEETQYF.

This clonotype was counted between two and nine times. The chain uses TRBV10-3 and TRBJ1-5; no firm D call. The CDR3 is 13 amino acids. Germline-derived CDR1 and CDR2 are ENHRY and SYGVKD. V lost 3 bases, J lost 3 bases, and 6 bases lay in between. The DNA of the CDR3 is TGTGCCATCAGTGATCAGTACAATCAGCCCCAGCATTTT. Translating gives CAISDQYNQPQHF.

This clonotype was seen a few times. This chain links TRBV7-9 with TRBJ2-5, with 8 positions matching TRBD2. Germline V CDR1 and CDR2: SEHNR, FQNEAQ (reference sequence). J gave up 4 bases and V 2 bases, and 12 bases lay outside the gene matches. This CDR3 is built from 17 residues. DNA for the CDR3: TGTGCCAGCAGCTTAAAACCCCACGGCGGGGGGAGAGAGACCCAGTACTTC. Its protein product is CASSLKPHGGGRETQYF.

This clonotype was picked up a small number of times. The genes are TRBV6-2 or TRBV6-3 and TRBJ2-3; D ambiguous. Germline V gives CDR1 MNHEY, CDR2 SVGEGT. Trimming pared 6 bases from V and 9 bases from J, leaving 7 bases between. The CDR3 sequence is 10 residues long. CDR3 amino acids: CASSHPTQYF. CDR3 nucleotide sequence: TGTGCCAGCAGCCACCCAACGCAGTATTTT.

A few counts support this clonotype. The chain has TRBV6-5 and TRBJ2-7; TRBD2 aligns across 10 bases. The ends lost 2 bases at V and 5 bases at J; junction bases unmatched: 6. The CDR3 sequence is 15 residues long. The germline gives CDR1 MNHEY, CDR2 SVGAGI. The CDR3, as DNA: TGTGCCAGCAGTTACGCCCCCGGACTAGCGGACGAGCAGTACTTC. Its translation: CASSYAPGLADEQYF.

The rearrangement joins TRBV16 to TRBJ1-2, with a possible D match to TRBD1 (5 bases). Trimming cost V 2 bases and J 0 bases, with 7 bases left between them. The germline V gene encodes CDR1 KGHSY and CDR2 FQNENV. The CDR3 consists of 14 residues. The CDR3 reads CASSQLTANYGYTF. The CDR3 nucleotides are TGTGCCAGCAGCCAACTGACAGCTAACTATGGCTACACCTTC.

The rearrangement joins TRBV5-5 to TRBJ1-5, with 10 positions matching TRBD1. CDR1 is SGHKS and CDR2 is YYEKEE in the germline V gene (reference sequence). The CDR3 runs to 16 residues. J lost 9 bases, V lost 0 bases, and 9 bases had no gene match. The CDR3 sequence: CASSLGLDRGARPQHF. The CDR3 nucleotides are TGTGCCAGCAGCTTGGGGTTGGACAGGGGGGCCCGGCCCCAGCATTTT.

The J gene is TRBJ2-2, the V gene TRBV12-3 or TRBV12-4, with D perhaps matching TRBD2 (5 bases). Trimming removed 7 bases at V and 2 bases at J, with 14 bases between. The length of the CDR3 is 15 residues. The CDR3 DNA is TGTGCCAGCACCACTTACGGGGTAAACACCGGGGAGCTGTTTTTT. Encoded protein: CASTTYGVNTGELFF.

V gene TRBV6-2 or TRBV6-3 combines with J gene TRBJ2-7; TRBD2 is a possible D gene (5 bases). V was clipped by 6 bases and J by 6 bases, with 18 bases between them. This CDR3 is 14 amino acids long. Germline V lookup: CDR1 MNHEY, CDR2 SVGEGT. The CDR3 loop is CASSLRLVGGEQYF. DNA for the CDR3: TGTGCCAGCAGCCTCAGGCTAGTAGGAGGCGAGCAGTACTTC.

Only a few counts were recorded for this clonotype. The chain uses TRBV10-3 and TRBJ1-1; TRBD1 agrees at 8 bases. The CDR3 contains 15 residues. V was clipped by 4 bases and J by 4 bases; unmatched bases: 8. Germline V gene lookup returns CDR1 ENHRY and CDR2 SYGVKD. The CDR3, as DNA: TGTGCCATCAGTGTCCTAGGACAGGGATTCACTGAAGCTTTCTTT. Translation: CAISVLGQGFTEAFF.

This chain links TRBV5-6 with TRBJ1-1; a weak D match, TRBD1 (5 bases). The CDR3 spans 15 residues. V lost 0 bases and J 8 bases, leaving 17 bases between the germline ends. Germline CDR1 is SGHDT and CDR2 is YYEEEE. The CDR3, as DNA: TGTGCCAGCAGCTTGGGATACGCCGGGACTGACGAAGCTTTCTTT. Its protein product is CASSLGYAGTDEAFF.

This chain links TRBV7-2 with TRBJ2-7; 14 bases fit TRBD2. The length of the CDR3 is 17 residues. The V segment lost 5 bases and the J segment 5 bases; nucleotides outside the gene matches: 11. Germline V gives CDR1 SGHTA, CDR2 FQGNSA. The CDR3, as DNA: TGTGCCAGCAGCCCTGGGACTAGCGGGAGTATCGTCCACGAGCAGTACTTC. The encoded protein is CASSPGTSGSIVHEQYF.

This chain links TRBV7-9 with TRBJ2-5; D not resolved. The V gene lost 6 bases and the J gene lost 5 bases, with 19 bases spanning the gap. Germline CDR1 reads SEHNR; CDR2 reads FQNEAQ (reference sequence). This CDR3 region has 15 residues. DNA of the CDR3: TGTGCCAGCAGTGGCTGGGTTCAGTCGGGTGAGACCCAGTACTTC. It specifies CASSGWVQSGETQYF.

This clonotype has just a few counts. The chain is built from TRBV7-9 and TRBJ2-5; maybe TRBD2 (5 bases). V gave up 1 base and J gave up 5 bases, with 11 bases separating them. CDR1 is SEHNR, CDR2 FQNEAQ, per germline (reference sequence). The CDR3 length is 14 residues. CDR3 nucleotides: TGTGCCAGCAGCTTAGGAGCGGTCCGGGAGACCCAGTACTTC. It translates to CASSLGAVRETQYF.

V is TRBV11-2 and J is TRBJ2-5, with D possibly being TRBD1 (5 bases). Trimming pared 3 bases from V and 4 bases from J, leaving 12 bases between. Germline V lookup: CDR1 SGHAT, CDR2 FQNNGV. The CDR3 length is 14 residues. The CDR3 nucleotides are TGTGCCAGCAGCTTCAGGCAGGGTTTAGAGACCCAGTACTTC. Protein product: CASSFRQGLETQYF.

For the CDR3, the DNA is TGTGCCAGCAGCTATACACGGGGGGCCTTGCAGACCCAGTACTTC. The encoded protein is CASSYTRGALQTQYF. The V and J genes are TRBV5-6 and TRBJ2-5; possible D gene TRBD2, 7 bases. This CDR3 comprises 15 residues. Germline V CDR1 and CDR2: SGHDT, YYEEEE. Trimming took 3 bases from V and 6 from J, leaving 18 bases between them.

J is TRBJ1-1 and V is TRBV20-1; TRBD1 aligns across 7 bases. The trim removed 4 bases at V and 5 bases at J, leaving 10 bases unmatched. The CDR3 is 14 amino acids. The germline V gene has CDR1 DFQATT and CDR2 SNEGSKA (reference sequence). CDR3 region: CSATPPGQFTEAFF. DNA for the CDR3: TGCAGTGCTACACCCCCGGGACAGTTTACTGAAGCTTTCTTT.

This clonotype was counted a few times. The chain joins TRBV12-5 to TRBJ2-2, with 9 bases that match TRBD2. J gave up 3 bases and V 4 bases, and 3 bases lay outside the gene matches. This CDR3 has 15 residues. Germline V gives CDR1 LGHNT, CDR2 FRNRAP. This CDR3 is CASGSGLADTGELFF. DNA of the CDR3: TGTGCTAGTGGTTCGGGACTAGCTGACACCGGGGAGCTGTTTTTT.

DNA for the CDR3: TGTGCCAGCAGGCGAGAAACGGGCACCGGGGAGCTGTTTTTT. Its protein product is CASRRETGTGELFF. This rearrangement joins TRBV7-6 to TRBJ2-2; D remains unclear. V lost 6 bases, J lost 4 bases, and 12 bases lay in between. This CDR3 has 14 amino acids. CDR1 is SGHVS, CDR2 FNYEAQ, per germline. The entire variable domain, with the rest obtained from reference TRBV7-6 and TRBJ2-2, is as follows: GAGVSQSPRYKVTKRGQDVALRCDPISGHVSLYWYRQALGQGPEFLTYFNYEAQQDKSGLPNDRFSAERPEGSISTLTIQRTEQRDSAMYRCASRRETGTGELFFGEGSRLTVL.

This clonotype was seen ten or more times. The chain combines TRBV15 with TRBJ2-1; 7 bases line up with TRBD2. The V gene's germline CDR1 is LNHNV and CDR2 YYDKDF (reference sequence). The CDR3 has 16 residues. V shed 6 bases, J shed 7 bases, and the junction held 15 bases outside the gene matches. The CDR3 region has the DNA TGTGCCACCAGTGACCAACTAGCGTCTCTTATAAATGAGCAGTTCTTC. It yields the protein CATSDQLASLINEQFF.

The gene calls are TRBV29-1 and TRBJ1-2; D is ambiguous. The CDR3 is 11 residues long. CDR1 is SQVTM, CDR2 ANQGSEA, per germline. Trimming shortened V by 6 bases and J by 6 bases, and 11 bases separated the two germline ends. Here the CDR3 reads CSVGPEDGYTF. The CDR3 coding sequence is TGCAGCGTCGGTCCCGAGGATGGCTACACCTTC.

The CDR3 reads CASSPGDYSNQPQHF. The CDR3 nucleotides read TGTGCCAGCAGCCCAGGGGATTATAGCAATCAGCCCCAGCATTTT. The rearrangement uses TRBV12-3 or TRBV12-4 and TRBJ1-5; possible D gene TRBD1, 6 bases. Trimming stripped 6 bases from V and 0 bases from J, with 12 bases between. The CDR3 is made up of 15 amino acids.

This clonotype was seen many times. J is TRBJ2-5 and V is TRBV7-9, with D possibly TRBD2 on 7 matching bases. This CDR3 is 13 amino acids long. Deletions cut 5 bases from V and 2 bases from J, with 9 bases between. Germline V CDR1 and CDR2: SEHNR, FQNEAQ (reference sequence). This chain's CDR3 is CASSRGAQETQYF. DNA for the CDR3: TGTGCCAGCAGCCGGGGGGCTCAAGAGACCCAGTACTTC.